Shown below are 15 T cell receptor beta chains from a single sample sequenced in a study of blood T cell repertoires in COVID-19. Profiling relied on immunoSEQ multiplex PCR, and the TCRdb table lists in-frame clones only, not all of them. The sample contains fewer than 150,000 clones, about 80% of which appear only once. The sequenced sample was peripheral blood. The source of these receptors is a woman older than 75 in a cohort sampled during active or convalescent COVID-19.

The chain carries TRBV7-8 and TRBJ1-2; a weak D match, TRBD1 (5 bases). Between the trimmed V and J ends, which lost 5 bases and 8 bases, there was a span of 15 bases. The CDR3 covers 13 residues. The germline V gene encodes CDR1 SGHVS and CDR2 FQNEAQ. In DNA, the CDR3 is TGTGCCAGCAGCCTCGGACAAAATAGGGGCTACACCTTC. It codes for CASSLGQNRGYTF.

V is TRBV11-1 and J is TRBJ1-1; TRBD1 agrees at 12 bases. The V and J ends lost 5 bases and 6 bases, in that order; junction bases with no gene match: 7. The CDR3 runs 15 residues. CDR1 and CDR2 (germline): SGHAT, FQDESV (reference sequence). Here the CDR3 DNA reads TGTGCCAGCAGCGTAGGGACAGGGGGCGTCGCTGAAGCTTTCTTT. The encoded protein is CASSVGTGGVAEAFF. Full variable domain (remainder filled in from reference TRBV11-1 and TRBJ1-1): EAEVAQSPRYKITEKSQAVAFWCDPISGHATLYWYRQILGQGPELLVQFQDESVVDDSQLPKDRFSAERLKGVDSTLKIQPAELGDSAMYLCASSVGTGGVAEAFFGQGTRLTVV.

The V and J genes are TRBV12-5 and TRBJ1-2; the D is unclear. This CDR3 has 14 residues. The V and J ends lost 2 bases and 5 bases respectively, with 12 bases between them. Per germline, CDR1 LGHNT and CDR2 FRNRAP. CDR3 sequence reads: CASGLSPGRYGYTF. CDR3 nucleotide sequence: TGTGCTAGTGGTTTGAGTCCGGGGAGGTATGGCTACACCTTC.

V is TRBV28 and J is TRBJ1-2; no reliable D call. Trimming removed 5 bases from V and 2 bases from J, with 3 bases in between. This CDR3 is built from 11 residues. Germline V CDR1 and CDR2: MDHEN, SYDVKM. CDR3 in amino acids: CASSLNYGYTF. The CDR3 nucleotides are TGTGCCAGCAGTCTGAACTATGGCTACACCTTC.

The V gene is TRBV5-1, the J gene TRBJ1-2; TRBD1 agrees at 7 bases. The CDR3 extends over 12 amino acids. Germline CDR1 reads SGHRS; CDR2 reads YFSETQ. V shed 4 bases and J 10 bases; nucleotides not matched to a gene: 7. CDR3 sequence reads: CASSTGTVIYTF. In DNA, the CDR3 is TGCGCCAGCAGCACCGGGACAGTCATCTACACCTTC.

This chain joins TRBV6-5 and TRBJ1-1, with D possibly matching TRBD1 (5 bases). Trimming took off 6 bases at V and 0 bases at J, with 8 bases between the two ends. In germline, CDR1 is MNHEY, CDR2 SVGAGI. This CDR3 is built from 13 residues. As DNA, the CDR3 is TGTGCCAGCAGCAGGGTGGTGAACACTGAAGCTTTCTTT. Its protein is CASSRVVNTEAFF.

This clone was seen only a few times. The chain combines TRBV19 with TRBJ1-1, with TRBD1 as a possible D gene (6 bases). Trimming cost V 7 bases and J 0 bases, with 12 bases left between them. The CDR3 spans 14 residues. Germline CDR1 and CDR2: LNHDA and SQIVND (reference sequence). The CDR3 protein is CASNKDRMNTEAFF. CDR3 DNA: TGTGCCAGTAACAAGGACAGAATGAACACTGAAGCTTTCTTT.

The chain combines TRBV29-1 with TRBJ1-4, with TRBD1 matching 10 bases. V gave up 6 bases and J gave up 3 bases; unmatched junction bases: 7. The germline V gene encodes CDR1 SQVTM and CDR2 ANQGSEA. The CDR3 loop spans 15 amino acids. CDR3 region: CSVSRDRGSNEKLFF. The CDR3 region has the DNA TGCAGCGTGAGCCGGGACAGGGGTTCTAATGAAAAACTGTTTTTT.

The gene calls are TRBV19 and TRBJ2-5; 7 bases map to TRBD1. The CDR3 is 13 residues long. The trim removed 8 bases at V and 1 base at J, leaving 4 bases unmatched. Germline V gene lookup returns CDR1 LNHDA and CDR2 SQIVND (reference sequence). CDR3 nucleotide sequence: TGTGCCAGTGCTAGGGGGCTCCAAGAGACCCAGTACTTC. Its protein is CASARGLQETQYF.

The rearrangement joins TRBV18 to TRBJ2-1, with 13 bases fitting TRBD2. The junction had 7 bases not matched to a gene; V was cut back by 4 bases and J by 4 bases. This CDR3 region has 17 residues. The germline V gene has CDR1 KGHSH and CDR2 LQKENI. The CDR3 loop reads CASSQLTSGGYYNEQFF. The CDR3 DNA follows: TGTGCCAGCTCACAATTGACTAGCGGGGGGTATTACAATGAGCAGTTCTTC.

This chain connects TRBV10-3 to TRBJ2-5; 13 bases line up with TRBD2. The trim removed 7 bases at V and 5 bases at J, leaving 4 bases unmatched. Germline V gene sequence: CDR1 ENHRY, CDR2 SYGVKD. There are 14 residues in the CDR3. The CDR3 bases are TGTGCCATCAAAGGGGGACTAGCGGGGGAGACCCAGTACTTC. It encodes CAIKGGLAGETQYF.

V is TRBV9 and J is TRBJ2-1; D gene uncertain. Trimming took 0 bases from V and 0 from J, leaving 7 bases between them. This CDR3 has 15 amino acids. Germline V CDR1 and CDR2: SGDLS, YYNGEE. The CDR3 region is CASSVEVSSYNEQFF. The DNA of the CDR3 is TGTGCCAGCAGCGTAGAAGTTAGCTCCTACAATGAGCAGTTCTTC.

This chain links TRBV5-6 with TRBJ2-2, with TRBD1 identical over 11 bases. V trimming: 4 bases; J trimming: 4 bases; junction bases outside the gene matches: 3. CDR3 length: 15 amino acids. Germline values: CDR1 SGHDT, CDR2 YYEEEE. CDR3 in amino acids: CASSRGTGGTGELFF. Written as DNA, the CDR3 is TGTGCCAGCAGCCGGGGGACAGGGGGCACCGGGGAGCTGTTTTTT.

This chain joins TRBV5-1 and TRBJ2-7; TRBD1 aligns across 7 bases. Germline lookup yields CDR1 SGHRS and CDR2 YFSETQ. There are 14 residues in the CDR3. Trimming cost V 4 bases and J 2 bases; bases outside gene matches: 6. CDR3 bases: TGCGCCAGCAGCACCTCAGGGGGAGCCTACGAGCAGTACTTC. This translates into CASSTSGGAYEQYF.

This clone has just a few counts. The CDR3 sequence: CASSSGQVGSPLHF. In nucleotides, the CDR3 is TGCGCCAGCAGCTCTGGACAGGTCGGTTCACCCCTCCACTTT. The genes are TRBV5-1 and TRBJ1-6; 7 bases align to TRBD1. V gave up 3 bases and J gave up 9 bases; unmatched junction bases: 6. The CDR3 extends over 14 amino acids. Germline V gene sequence: CDR1 SGHRS, CDR2 YFSETQ.